The T cell receptor (beta chain) described here comes from a study of Ad26.COV2.S vaccination and SARS-CoV-2 variants. Sample treatment: around 19 received Ad26.COV2.S at low or high dose, single or two shots; 5 received placebo; per-sample allocation not given. The samples date from day 63 after the first vaccine or placebo injection. The study's findings and limits: Using TCR breadth and depth analyses may have led to underestimated total T cell responses. Spike-specific TCR breadth in vaccine recipients exceeded that seen in placebo recipients.

With 5 bases clipped from V and 4 bases from J, the junction kept 10 bases outside the gene matches. The CDR3 extends over 16 amino acids. Germline V gene data show CDR1 as SGHVS and CDR2 as FNYEAQ. This clone was observed a single time. Its specificity is not known. Sequenced by immunoSEQ multiplex PCR; TCRdb stores in-frame clones only, minus some. The table includes 440,000 or so clones, about 90% detected once. The source is a person aged 18-65 years who received the Ad26.COV2.S COVID-19 vaccine or a placebo. The input for sequencing was peripheral blood, taken in a trial of Ad26.COV2.S vaccine versus placebo. This chain links TRBV7-6 with TRBJ2-2; TRBD2 agrees at 7 bases. The CDR3 region is CASSLEAGTFTGELFF. The CDR3 DNA follows: TGTGCCAGCAGCCTCGAAGCGGGGACTTTCACCGGGGAGCTGTTTTTT.